The 11 T cell receptor beta chains in this list originate from one sample, sequenced in a study of cytomegalovirus exposure and HLA in healthy donors. PCR primers comprised 60 Vbeta and 13 Jbeta primers. Generated by immunoSEQ multiplex PCR, the TCRdb table keeps only in-frame clones and is missing some. Here the sample spans approximately 91,000 clones, 81% being singletons. Sequenced: PBMCs. These receptors were collected from a human donor in good health.

The chain employs TRBV11-2 and TRBJ1-2; 7 positions agree with TRBD1. CDR3 size: 15 residues. V dropped 5 bases and J dropped 2; count of bases not matched to a gene: 8. From germline, CDR1 is SGHAT and CDR2 FQNNGV. The CDR3 protein is CASSPTLGQNYGYTF. CDR3 bases: TGTGCCAGCAGCCCGACCCTGGGACAGAACTATGGCTACACCTTC. Drawing the rest from reference TRBV11-2 and TRBJ1-2, the complete variable domain is EAGVAQSPRYKIIEKRQSVAFWCNPISGHATLYWYQQILGQGPKLLIQFQNNGVVDDSQLPKDRFSAERLKGVDSTLKIQPAKLEDSAVYLCASSPTLGQNYGYTFGSGTRLTVV.

The chain couples TRBV6-1 to TRBJ1-2, with D possibly matching TRBD1 (6 bases). This CDR3 comprises 16 residues. V dropped 4 bases and J dropped 2 bases, with 17 bases sitting between them. The germline CDR1 and CDR2 sequences are MNHNS and SASEGT. CDR3 sequence: CASSATGFGENYGYTF. In DNA, the CDR3 is TGTGCCAGCAGTGCCACAGGGTTCGGGGAAAACTATGGCTACACCTTC.

The CDR3 DNA is TGTGCCAGCAGTGTTCAGGGGGCGCAGGGAGATACGCAGTATTTT. Translated: CASSVQGAQGDTQYF. This rearrangement joins TRBV6-4 to TRBJ2-3, with 8 nucleotides matching TRBD1. The CDR3 covers 15 residues. Germline CDR1 is MRHNA and CDR2 is SNTAGT. V lost 4 bases and J lost 5; bases outside the gene matches: 8.

The chain employs TRBV13 and TRBJ1-1; possibly TRBD1 for D (6 bases). V gave up 0 bases and J gave up 0 bases, with 11 bases separating them. The germline gives CDR1 PRHDT, CDR2 FYEKMQ (reference sequence). This CDR3 has 16 amino acids. CDR3 nucleotides: TGTGCCAGCAGCTTAGGTGGGGGCGGCTTGAACACTGAAGCTTTCTTT. Residues: CASSLGGGGLNTEAFF.

CDR3 sequence: CASRGQNTGELFF. CDR3 sequence (DNA): TGTGCCAGCAGGGGGCAGAACACCGGGGAGCTGTTTTTT. The rearrangement joins TRBV28 to TRBJ2-2, with TRBD1 as a possible D gene (5 bases). CDR3 length: 13 amino acids. Germline V gene sequence: CDR1 MDHEN, CDR2 SYDVKM. V dropped 6 bases and J dropped 1 base, with 6 bases sitting between them.

The rearrangement links TRBV4-2 to TRBJ2-4, with TRBD1 identical over 8 bases. Germline-derived CDR1 and CDR2 are LGHNA and YNFKEQ. V gave up 0 bases and J gave up 0 bases; unmatched junction bases: 4. The CDR3 extends over 17 amino acids. This CDR3 reads CASSQDRDRIAKNIQYF. CDR3 nucleotide sequence: TGTGCCAGCAGCCAAGATAGGGACAGGATAGCCAAAAACATTCAGTACTTC.

V is TRBV15 and J is TRBJ2-5; possibly TRBD2 for D (5 bases). V dropped 2 bases and J dropped 2 bases, with 9 bases sitting between them. Germline values: CDR1 LNHNV, CDR2 YYDKDF (reference sequence). This CDR3 spans 14 amino acids. This CDR3 reads CATSRSREQETQYF. The DNA of the CDR3 is TGTGCCACCAGCAGATCCCGGGAACAAGAGACCCAGTACTTC.

This sequence joins TRBV7-6 and TRBJ2-7, with 14 nucleotides matching TRBD2. Germline loops: CDR1 SGHVS, CDR2 FNYEAQ. V lost 4 bases and J lost 0; bases outside the gene matches: 8. The CDR3 consists of 18 residues. The DNA for the CDR3 is TGTGCCAGCAGCTCGCTACCGGGACTAGCGGGGGCCTCCTACGAGCAGTACTTC. Amino acid sequence: CASSSLPGLAGASYEQYF.

This clone was picked up a small number of times. This chain joins TRBV29-1 and TRBJ2-1; TRBD2 matches 8 bases. The CDR3 length is 14 residues. Per the germline V gene, CDR1 is SQVTM and CDR2 is ANQGSEA. The J segment lost 4 bases and the V segment lost 4 bases, leaving 6 bases of the junction unmatched. The chain's CDR3 is CSVGTSLTYNEQFF. The CDR3, as DNA: TGCAGCGTTGGGACTAGCCTAACTTACAATGAGCAGTTCTTC.

Here the CDR3 DNA reads TGTGCCAGCAGTTCCATCTACGAGCAGTACTTC. Amino acids: CASSSIYEQYF. This chain joins TRBV28 and TRBJ2-7; D unresolved. The CDR3 is 11 amino acids. In germline, CDR1 is MDHEN, CDR2 SYDVKM. Trimming stripped 4 bases from V and 3 bases from J, with 4 bases between.

The rearrangement links TRBV19 to TRBJ1-2; TRBD1 agrees at 9 bases. CDR3 size: 16 residues. In germline, CDR1 is LNHDA, CDR2 SQIVND (reference sequence). Unmatched junction bases numbered 9, after V lost 5 bases and J lost 2 bases. The chain's CDR3 is CASSVGQGQGNYGYTF. For the CDR3, the DNA is TGTGCCAGTAGTGTGGGACAGGGCCAGGGGAACTATGGCTACACCTTC. The full variable domain, rest sourced from reference TRBV19 and TRBJ1-2, is DGGITQSPKYLFRKEGQNVTLSCEQNLNHDAMYWYRQDPGQGLRLIYYSQIVNDFQKGDIAEGYSVSREKKESFPLTVTSAQKNPTAFYLCASSVGQGQGNYGYTFGSGTRLTVV.